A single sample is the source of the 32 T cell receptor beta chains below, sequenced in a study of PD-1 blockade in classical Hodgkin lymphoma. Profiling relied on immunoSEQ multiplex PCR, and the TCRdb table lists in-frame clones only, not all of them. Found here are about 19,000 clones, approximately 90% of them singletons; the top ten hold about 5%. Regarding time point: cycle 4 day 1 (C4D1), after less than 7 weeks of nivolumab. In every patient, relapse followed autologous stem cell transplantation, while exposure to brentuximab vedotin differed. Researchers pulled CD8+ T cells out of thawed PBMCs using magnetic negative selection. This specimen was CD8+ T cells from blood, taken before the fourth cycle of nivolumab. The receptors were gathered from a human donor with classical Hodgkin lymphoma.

CDR3 residues: CASSLLSKTSGTERETQYF. The DNA of the CDR3 is TGCGCCAGCAGCCTTCTCTCGAAGACGAGCGGGACCGAGCGGGAGACCCAGTACTTC. The chain carries TRBV4-1 and TRBJ2-5, with 7 bases fitting TRBD2. The CDR3 covers 19 residues. V trimming: 4 bases; J trimming: 5 bases; junction bases outside the gene matches: 22. Germline CDR1 MGHRA, CDR2 YSYEKL.

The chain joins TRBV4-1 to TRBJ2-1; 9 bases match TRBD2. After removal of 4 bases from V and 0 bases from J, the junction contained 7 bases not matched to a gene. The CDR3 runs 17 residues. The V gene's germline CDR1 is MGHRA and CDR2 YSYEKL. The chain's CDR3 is CASSPEGSGSSYNEQFF. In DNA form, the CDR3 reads TGCGCCAGCAGCCCAGAGGGTAGCGGGAGCTCCTACAATGAGCAGTTCTTC.

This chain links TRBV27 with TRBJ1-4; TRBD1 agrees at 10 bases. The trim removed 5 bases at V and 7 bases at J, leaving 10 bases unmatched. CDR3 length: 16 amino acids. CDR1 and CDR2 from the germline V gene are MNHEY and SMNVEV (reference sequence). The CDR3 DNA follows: TGTGCCAGCAGTCCTGCCACGACAGGGGGCCGTGAAAAACTGTTTTTT. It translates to CASSPATTGGREKLFF.

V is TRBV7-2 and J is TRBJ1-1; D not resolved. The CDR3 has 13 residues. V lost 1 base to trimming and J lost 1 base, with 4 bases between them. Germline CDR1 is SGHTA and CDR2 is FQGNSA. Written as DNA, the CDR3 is TGTGCCAGCAGCTTAGTTGGGAACACTGAAGCTTTCTTT. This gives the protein CASSLVGNTEAFF.

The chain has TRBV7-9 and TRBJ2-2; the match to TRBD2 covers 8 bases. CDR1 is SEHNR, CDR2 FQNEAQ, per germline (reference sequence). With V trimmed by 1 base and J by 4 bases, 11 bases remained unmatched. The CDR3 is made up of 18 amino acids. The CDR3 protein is CASSLVYGRARGTGELFF. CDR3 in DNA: TGTGCCAGCAGCTTAGTTTACGGGAGGGCGAGAGGCACCGGGGAGCTGTTTTTT.

The CDR3 here is CASSMGAERAFF. In DNA, the CDR3 is TGTGCCAGCAGTATGGGGGCGGAAAGGGCTTTCTTT. V and J are TRBV11-2 and TRBJ1-1, with a tentative D call TRBD1 (6 bases). The V gene lost 6 bases and the J gene lost 11 bases, with 16 bases spanning the gap. The CDR3 loop spans 12 amino acids. The V gene's germline CDR1 is SGHAT and CDR2 FQNNGV.

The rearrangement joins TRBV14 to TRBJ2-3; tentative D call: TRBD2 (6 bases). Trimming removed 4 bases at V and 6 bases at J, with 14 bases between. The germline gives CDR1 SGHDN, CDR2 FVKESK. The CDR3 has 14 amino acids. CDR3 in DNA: TGTGCCAGCAGCCGAAGACTAGAGAGGGATACGCAGTATTTT. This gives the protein CASSRRLERDTQYF.

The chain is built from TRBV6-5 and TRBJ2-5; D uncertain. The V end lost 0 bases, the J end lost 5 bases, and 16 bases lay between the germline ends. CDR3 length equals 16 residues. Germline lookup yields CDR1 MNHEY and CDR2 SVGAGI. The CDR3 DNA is TGTGCCAGCAGTTACTCTTTAGGCAGGTTGGGGGAGACCCAGTACTTC. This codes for CASSYSLGRLGETQYF.

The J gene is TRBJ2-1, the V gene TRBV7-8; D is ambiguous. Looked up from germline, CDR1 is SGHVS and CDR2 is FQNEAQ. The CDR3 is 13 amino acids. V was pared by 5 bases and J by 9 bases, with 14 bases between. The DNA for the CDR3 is TGTGCCAGCAGCGCCGAGAATAGCCCTGAGCAGTTCTTC. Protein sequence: CASSAENSPEQFF.

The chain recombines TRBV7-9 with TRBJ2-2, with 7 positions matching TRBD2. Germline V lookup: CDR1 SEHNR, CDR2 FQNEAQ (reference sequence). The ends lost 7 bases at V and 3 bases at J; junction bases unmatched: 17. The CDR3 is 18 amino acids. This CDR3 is CASTKVGGPDFHTGELFF. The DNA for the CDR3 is TGTGCCAGCACTAAAGTGGGAGGGCCCGATTTTCACACCGGGGAGCTGTTTTTT.

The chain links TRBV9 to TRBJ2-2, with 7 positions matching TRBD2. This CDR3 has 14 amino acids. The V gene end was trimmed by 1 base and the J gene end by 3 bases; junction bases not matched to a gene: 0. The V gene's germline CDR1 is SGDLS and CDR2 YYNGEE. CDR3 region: CASSVSGDTGELFF. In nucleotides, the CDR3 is TGTGCCAGCAGCGTAAGCGGGGACACCGGGGAGCTGTTTTTT.

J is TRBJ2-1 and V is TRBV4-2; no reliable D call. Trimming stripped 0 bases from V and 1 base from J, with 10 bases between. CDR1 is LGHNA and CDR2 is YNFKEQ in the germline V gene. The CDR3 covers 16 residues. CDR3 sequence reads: CASSQEDVISYNEQFF. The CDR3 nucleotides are TGTGCCAGCAGCCAAGAGGATGTCATTTCCTACAATGAGCAGTTCTTC.

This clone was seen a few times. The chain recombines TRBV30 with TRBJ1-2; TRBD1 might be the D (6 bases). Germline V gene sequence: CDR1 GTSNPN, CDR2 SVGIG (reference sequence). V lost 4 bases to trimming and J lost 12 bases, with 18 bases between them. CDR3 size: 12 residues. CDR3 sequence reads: CAWTTRTAGDTF. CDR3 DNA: TGTGCCTGGACCACCCGGACAGCTGGAGACACCTTC.

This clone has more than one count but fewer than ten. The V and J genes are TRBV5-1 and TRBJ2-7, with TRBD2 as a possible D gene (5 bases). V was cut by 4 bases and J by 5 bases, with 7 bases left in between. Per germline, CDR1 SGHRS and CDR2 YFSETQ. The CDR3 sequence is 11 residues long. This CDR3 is CASSLGDEQYF. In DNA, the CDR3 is TGCGCCAGCAGCCTGGGAGACGAGCAGTACTTC.

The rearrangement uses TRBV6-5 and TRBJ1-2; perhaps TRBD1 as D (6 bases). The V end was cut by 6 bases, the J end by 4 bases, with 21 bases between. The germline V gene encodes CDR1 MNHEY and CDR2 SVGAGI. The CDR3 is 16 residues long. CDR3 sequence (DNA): TGTGCCAGCAGCTACCTCCCAGGGGCAGACTTCTATGGCTACACCTTC. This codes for CASSYLPGADFYGYTF.

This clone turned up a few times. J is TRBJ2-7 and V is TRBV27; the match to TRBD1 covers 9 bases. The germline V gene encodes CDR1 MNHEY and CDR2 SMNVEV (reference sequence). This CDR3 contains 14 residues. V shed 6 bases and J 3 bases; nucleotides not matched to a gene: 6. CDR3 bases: TGTGCCAGCAGCTGGGGACAGGGCTACTACGAGCAGTACTTC. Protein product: CASSWGQGYYEQYF.

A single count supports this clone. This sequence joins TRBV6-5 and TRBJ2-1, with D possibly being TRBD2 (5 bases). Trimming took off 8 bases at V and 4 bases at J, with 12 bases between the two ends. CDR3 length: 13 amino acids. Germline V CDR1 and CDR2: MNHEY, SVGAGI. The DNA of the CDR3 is TGTGCCAGCCATACGGGAATTTACAATGAGCAGTTCTTC. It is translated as CASHTGIYNEQFF.

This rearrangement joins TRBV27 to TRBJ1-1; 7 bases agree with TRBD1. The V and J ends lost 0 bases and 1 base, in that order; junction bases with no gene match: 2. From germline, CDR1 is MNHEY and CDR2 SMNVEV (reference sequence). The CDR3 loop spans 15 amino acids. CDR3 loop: CASSLSWTGNTEAFF. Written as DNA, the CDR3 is TGTGCCAGCAGTTTATCGTGGACAGGGAACACTGAAGCTTTCTTT.

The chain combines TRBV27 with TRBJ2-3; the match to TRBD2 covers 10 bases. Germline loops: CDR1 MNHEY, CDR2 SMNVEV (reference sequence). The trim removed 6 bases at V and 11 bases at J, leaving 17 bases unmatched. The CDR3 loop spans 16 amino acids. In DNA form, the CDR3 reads TGTGCCAGCAGCACGCCCGGGGCTAGCGGGAGTTGGGTGCAGTATTTT. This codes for CASSTPGASGSWVQYF.

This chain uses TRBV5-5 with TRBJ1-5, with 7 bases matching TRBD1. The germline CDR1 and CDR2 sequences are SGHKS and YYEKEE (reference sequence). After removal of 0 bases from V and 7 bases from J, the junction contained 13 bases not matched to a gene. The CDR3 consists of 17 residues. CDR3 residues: CASSLAATGMAVQPQHF. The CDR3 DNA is TGTGCCAGCAGCTTGGCCGCGACAGGGATGGCCGTCCAGCCCCAGCATTTT.

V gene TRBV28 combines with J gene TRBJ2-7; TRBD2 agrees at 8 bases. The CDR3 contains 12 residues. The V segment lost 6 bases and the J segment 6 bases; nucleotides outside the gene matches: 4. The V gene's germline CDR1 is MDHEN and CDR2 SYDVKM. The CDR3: CASSLGLAEQYF. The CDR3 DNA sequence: TGTGCCAGCAGCCTCGGACTAGCCGAGCAGTACTTC.

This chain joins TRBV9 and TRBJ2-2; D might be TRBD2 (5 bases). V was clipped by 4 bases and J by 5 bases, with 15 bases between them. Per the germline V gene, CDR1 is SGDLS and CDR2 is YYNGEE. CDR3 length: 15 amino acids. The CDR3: CASSLATLGTGELFF. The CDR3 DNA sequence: TGTGCCAGCAGCCTAGCCACCCTGGGAACCGGGGAGCTGTTTTTT.

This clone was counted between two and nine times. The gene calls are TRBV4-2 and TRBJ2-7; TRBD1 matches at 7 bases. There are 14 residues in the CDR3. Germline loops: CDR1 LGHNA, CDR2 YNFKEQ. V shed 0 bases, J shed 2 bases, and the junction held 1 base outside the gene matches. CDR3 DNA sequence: TGTGCCAGCAGCCAAGAGACAGGGACCTACGAGCAGTACTTC. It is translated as CASSQETGTYEQYF.

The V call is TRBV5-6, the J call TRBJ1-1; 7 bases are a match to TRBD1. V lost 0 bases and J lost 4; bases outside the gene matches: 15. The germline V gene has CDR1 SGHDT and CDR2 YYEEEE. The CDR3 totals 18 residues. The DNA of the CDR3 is TGTGCCAGCAGCTTGGGAGGGGGCTCGGGGGCGAGAGGCACTGAAGCTTTCTTT. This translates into CASSLGGGSGARGTEAFF.

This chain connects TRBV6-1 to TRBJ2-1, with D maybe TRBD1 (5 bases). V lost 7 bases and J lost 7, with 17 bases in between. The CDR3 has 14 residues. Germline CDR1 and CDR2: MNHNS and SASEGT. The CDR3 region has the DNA TGTGCCAGCACTTCGGCTAACAAGGGGAATGAGCAGTTCTTC. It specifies CASTSANKGNEQFF.

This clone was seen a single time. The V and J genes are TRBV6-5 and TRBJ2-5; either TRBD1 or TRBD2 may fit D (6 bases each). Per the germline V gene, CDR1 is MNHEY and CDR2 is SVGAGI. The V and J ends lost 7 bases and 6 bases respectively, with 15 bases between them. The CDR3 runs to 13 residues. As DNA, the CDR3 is TGTGCCAGCACTCAGTGGGGGGCGAAGACCCAGTACTTC. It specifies CASTQWGAKTQYF.

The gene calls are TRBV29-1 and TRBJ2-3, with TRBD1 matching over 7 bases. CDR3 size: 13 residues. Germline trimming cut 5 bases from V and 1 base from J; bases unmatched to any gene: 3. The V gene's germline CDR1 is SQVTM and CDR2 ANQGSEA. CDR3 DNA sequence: TGCAGCGTTACAGGGGAACGCACAGATACGCAGTATTTT. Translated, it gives CSVTGERTDTQYF.

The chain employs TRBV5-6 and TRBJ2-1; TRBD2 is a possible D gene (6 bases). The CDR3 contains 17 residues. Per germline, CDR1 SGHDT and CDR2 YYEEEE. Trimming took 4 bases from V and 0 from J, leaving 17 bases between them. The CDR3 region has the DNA TGTGCCAGCAGCCCTACCCGGGGGACGGGCTCCTACAATGAGCAGTTCTTC. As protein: CASSPTRGTGSYNEQFF.

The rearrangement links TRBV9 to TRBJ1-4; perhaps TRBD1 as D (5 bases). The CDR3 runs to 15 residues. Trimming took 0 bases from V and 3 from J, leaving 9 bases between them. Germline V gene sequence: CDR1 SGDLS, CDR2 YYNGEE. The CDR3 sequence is CASSVGGRANEKLFF. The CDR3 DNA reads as TGTGCCAGCAGCGTAGGGGGCAGGGCTAATGAAAAACTGTTTTTT.

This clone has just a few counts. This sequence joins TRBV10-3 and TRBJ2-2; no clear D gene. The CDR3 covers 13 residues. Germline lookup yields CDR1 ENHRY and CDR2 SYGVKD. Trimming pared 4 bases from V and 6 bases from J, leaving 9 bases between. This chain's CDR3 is CAISGHIAGELFF. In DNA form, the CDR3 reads TGTGCCATCAGTGGACACATCGCCGGGGAGCTGTTTTTT.

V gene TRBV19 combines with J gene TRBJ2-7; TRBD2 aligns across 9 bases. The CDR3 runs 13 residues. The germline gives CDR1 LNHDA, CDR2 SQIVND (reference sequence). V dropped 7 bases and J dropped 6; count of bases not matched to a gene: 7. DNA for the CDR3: TGTGCCAGTATTTCGCGGGGGGGGAGCGAGCAGTACTTC. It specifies CASISRGGSEQYF.

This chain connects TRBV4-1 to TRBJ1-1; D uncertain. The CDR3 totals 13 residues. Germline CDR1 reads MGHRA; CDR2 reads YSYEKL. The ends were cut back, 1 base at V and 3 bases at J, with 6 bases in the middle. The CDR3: CASSQADYTEAFF. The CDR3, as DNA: TGCGCCAGCAGCCAAGCCGATTACACTGAAGCTTTCTTT.